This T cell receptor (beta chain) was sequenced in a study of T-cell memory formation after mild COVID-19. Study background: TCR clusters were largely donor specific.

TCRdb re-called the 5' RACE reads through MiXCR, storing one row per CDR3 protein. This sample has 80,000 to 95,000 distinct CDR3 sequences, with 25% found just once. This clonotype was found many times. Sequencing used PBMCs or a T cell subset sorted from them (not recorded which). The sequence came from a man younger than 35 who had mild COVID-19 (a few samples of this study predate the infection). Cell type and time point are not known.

The CDR3 nucleotides are TGTGCCAGCAGCCCCGGAGTAGCGGGGGGGCGAGGCTACAATGAGCAGTTCTTC. This encodes CASSPGVAGGRGYNEQFF. The J gene is TRBJ2-1, the V gene TRBV7-6; 11 positions agree with TRBD2. Germline assignment: CDR1 SGHVS and CDR2 FNYEAQ. This CDR3 contains 18 residues. The ends lost 5 bases at V and 3 bases at J; junction bases unmatched: 12.